The clone carrying this TCR beta chain has a count of ten or more. Antigen unknown. These data belong to a study of T-cell memory formation after mild COVID-19. Broader study findings: Cross-reactive memory seemingly joined, as some responding clones were found in pre-infection memory. Mainly CM and EM harbored the contracting CD4+ clones; mainly EMRA harbored the CD8+ ones.

Amplification by 5'RACE using constant-segment primers produced TCR alpha and TCR beta cDNA libraries that carried sample barcodes and UMIs. Each CDR3 protein gets one entry after TCRdb re-called the 5' RACE reads with MiXCR. The sample consists of 140,000 to 150,000 distinct CDR3 sequences, 15% to 20% of them appearing once. Germline loops: CDR1 MNHEY, CDR2 SVGAGI. The CDR3 is 13 amino acids. V lost 6 bases and J 0 bases, leaving 9 bases between the germline ends. The sequencing sample was made of PBMCs or a T cell subset sorted from them (not recorded which). The TCR sequence derives from an adult woman who had mild COVID-19 (a few samples of this study predate the infection). Cell type and time point are not known. This chain links TRBV6-5 with TRBJ2-7; no definite D call. DNA for the CDR3: TGTGCCAGCAGCCTGCGGTCCTCCTACGAGCAGTACTTC. This encodes CASSLRSSYEQYF.